The sequence of this T cell receptor beta chain was determined in a study of blood T cell repertoires in COVID-19. Study information: The United States, Italy and Spain provided the acute and convalescent COVID-19 samples. Sources were T cells, B-cell-depleted T cells, or PBMCs; the material itself was cDNA or gDNA.

Original handling: Estimated nucleated cell counts came from reference gene primer amplification. TCRdb's copy holds only in-frame clones and misses some; the assay was immunoSEQ multiplex PCR. That table is the source of V, J and clone size, and D and trimming were worked out from the DNA. This sample has 200,000 to 250,000 clones, with 80% found just once. Germline CDR1 reads SEHNR; CDR2 reads FQNEAQ (reference sequence). This CDR3 has 15 residues. Trimming took 2 bases from V and 2 from J, leaving 12 bases between them. The sequenced material came from peripheral blood. This clonotype was sampled from a woman between 65 and 79 years old with acute or convalescent COVID-19. The rearrangement links TRBV7-9 to TRBJ1-1; D call uncertain. CDR3 sequence: CASSLQSTSNTEAFF. CDR3 nucleotides: TGTGCCAGCAGCTTACAATCAACTTCCAACACTGAAGCTTTCTTT.